One sample yielded the 27 T cell receptor beta chains listed below, sequenced in a study of blood T cell repertoires in COVID-19. The table came from immunoSEQ multiplex PCR; TCRdb's copy has only in-frame clones and leaves some out. The data contain about 210,000 clones, approximately 86% of them seen just once; the ten biggest clones take up 3.8%. The sequenced sample was PBMCs or T cells enriched from blood (not recorded which). The source of these receptors is a woman in her thirties or forties with acute COVID-19.

The chain has TRBV3-1 (or the pseudogene TRBV3-2) and TRBJ2-1, with 9 nucleotides matching TRBD2. The CDR3 runs 18 residues. CDR1 LGHDT and CDR2 YNNKEL come from the germline V gene (reference sequence). Trimming took 3 bases from V and 0 from J; bases not matched to a gene: 9. The CDR3 sequence is CASSQRTSVPSSYNEQFF. Here the CDR3 DNA reads TGTGCCAGCAGCCAGCGGACTAGCGTTCCCAGCTCCTACAATGAGCAGTTCTTC.

In DNA, the CDR3 is TGTGCCAGCAGCTTAGGAGGGGGCGGAAAAAATGAGCAGTTCTTC. This codes for CASSLGGGGKNEQFF. The chain combines TRBV7-8 with TRBJ2-1; TRBD1 agrees at 7 bases. CDR3 length: 15 amino acids. Germline V gives CDR1 SGHVS, CDR2 FQNEAQ. Losses at the gene ends were 1 base for V and 7 bases for J; bases not matched to a gene: 7.

This clone appeared once. The chain recombines TRBV7-7 with TRBJ2-5; the match to TRBD2 covers 7 bases. With 5 bases clipped from V and 7 bases from J, the junction kept 13 bases outside the gene matches. Per germline, CDR1 SSHAT and CDR2 FNYEAQ (reference sequence). The CDR3 is 15 residues long. CDR3 DNA: TGTGCCAGCAGCCTTGTGGCGGGAGTCGATGGGACCCAGTACTTC. This translates into CASSLVAGVDGTQYF.

J is TRBJ2-2 and V is TRBV12-5; 10 nucleotides match TRBD2. After removal of 4 bases from V and 5 bases from J, the junction contained 4 bases not matched to a gene. Per germline, CDR1 LGHNT and CDR2 FRNRAP. This CDR3 comprises 15 residues. The CDR3 DNA sequence: TGTGCTAGTGGTTCCGGGACTAGCGTTACCGGGGAGCTGTTTTTT. Translation gives CASGSGTSVTGELFF.

The CDR3 DNA sequence: TGTGCCAGCACCGGGACTAGGCCCCACGAGCAGTACTTC. This sequence encodes CASTGTRPHEQYF. J is TRBJ2-7 and V is TRBV28, with 8 bases aligning to TRBD2. V lost 7 bases, J lost 5 bases, and 7 bases stayed unmatched. The CDR3 length is 13 residues. From germline, CDR1 is MDHEN and CDR2 SYDVKM.

This clone was observed a few times. The chain employs TRBV18 and TRBJ2-1, with TRBD1 identical over 7 bases. The germline V gene encodes CDR1 KGHSH and CDR2 LQKENI. Germline trimming cut 5 bases from V and 4 bases from J; bases unmatched to any gene: 11. The CDR3 runs to 16 residues. The CDR3 bases are TGTGCCAGCTCAGGGGAGAGACAGGGAATTTACAATGAGCAGTTCTTC. It is translated as CASSGERQGIYNEQFF. Full variable domain (rest looked up from reference TRBV18 and TRBJ2-1): NAGVMQNPRHLVRRRGQEARLRCSPMKGHSHVYWYRQLPEEGLKFMVYLQKENIIDESGMPKERFSAEFPKEGPSILRIQQVVRGDSAAYFCASSGERQGIYNEQFFGPGTRLTVL.

This chain uses TRBV19 with TRBJ2-1; TRBD1 agrees at 9 bases. Germline CDR1 is LNHDA and CDR2 is SQIVND (reference sequence). CDR3 length: 18 amino acids. The junction had 8 bases not matched to a gene; V was cut back by 1 base and J by 1 base. CDR3 DNA: TGTGCCAGTAGTATAGTCGGGACAGGGTGGGATTCCTACAATGAGCAGTTCTTC. It translates to CASSIVGTGWDSYNEQFF.

The J gene is TRBJ1-5, the V gene TRBV7-8; D is ambiguous. The CDR3 is made up of 15 amino acids. V was cut by 4 bases and J by 2 bases, with 12 bases left in between. Germline CDR1 is SGHVS and CDR2 is FQNEAQ. CDR3: CASSSSGLGNQPQHF. The CDR3 region has the DNA TGTGCCAGCAGCTCCAGTGGACTGGGCAATCAGCCCCAGCATTTT.

This clone was seen only once. V and J are TRBV3-1 (or the pseudogene TRBV3-2) and TRBJ1-6, with D perhaps matching TRBD1 (6 bases). CDR1 is LGHDT, CDR2 YNNKEL, per germline (reference sequence). V lost 3 bases and J lost 5, with 17 bases in between. The CDR3 is 17 amino acids. The CDR3 nucleotides are TGTGCCAGCAGCCATCTGCCAACAGGGTTGAATAATTCACCCCTCCACTTT. Protein product: CASSHLPTGLNNSPLHF.

This clone has just one count. The genes are TRBV15 and TRBJ2-1, with D tentatively TRBD1 (5 bases). The CDR3 length is 13 residues. Trimming pared 5 bases from V and 5 bases from J, leaving 10 bases between. The germline V gene has CDR1 LNHNV and CDR2 YYDKDF (reference sequence). The CDR3 nucleotides are TGTGCCACCAGCCTCGGCAGGGACAATGAGCAGTTCTTC. Its translation: CATSLGRDNEQFF.

The genes are TRBV21-1 and TRBJ1-2; TRBD1, the table's D call, was not compared with the DNA. TRBV21-1 constitutes a pseudogene. The CDR3 is 17 amino acids. CDR3 in amino acids: CASSKIQGGPFGYGYTF. The CDR3 DNA reads as TGTGCCAGCAGCAAAATACAGGGGGGGCCGTTCGGCTATGGCTACACCTTC.

The J gene is TRBJ2-4, the V gene TRBV7-9; tentative D call: TRBD2 (6 bases). The CDR3 is 14 residues long. Germline CDR1 SEHNR, CDR2 FQNEAQ (reference sequence). Trimming pared 1 base from V and 6 bases from J, leaving 10 bases between. The CDR3, as DNA: TGTGCCAGCAGCTTAGAGGGTAGCGGAAACATTCAGTACTTC. It translates to CASSLEGSGNIQYF. The variable domain in full, with the rest retrieved from reference TRBV7-9 and TRBJ2-4, is DTGVSQNPRHKITKRGQNVTFRCDPISEHNRLYWYRQTLGQGPEFLTYFQNEAQLEKSRLLSDRFSAERPKGSFSTLEIQRTEQGDSAMYLCASSLEGSGNIQYFGAGTRLSVL.

This sequence joins TRBV2 and TRBJ1-2; tentatively, D is TRBD1 (6 bases). CDR3 size: 14 residues. Trimming took off 7 bases at V and 0 bases at J, with 12 bases between the two ends. Germline-derived CDR1 and CDR2 are SNHLY and FYNNEI. This chain's CDR3 is CASNQGNTNYGYTF. The CDR3 coding sequence is TGTGCCAGCAATCAGGGGAATACTAACTATGGCTACACCTTC.

The V gene is TRBV19, the J gene TRBJ2-1; possibly TRBD1 for D (9 bases). CDR3 length equals 13 residues. CDR1 is LNHDA and CDR2 is SQIVND in the germline V gene (reference sequence). V lost 1 base and J 16 bases, leaving 17 bases between the germline ends. CDR3 in DNA: TGTGCCAGTAGTATAGGTAGCGGGACAGGGCACTTCTTC. This translates into CASSIGSGTGHFF. Using reference TRBV19 and TRBJ2-1 for the parts outside the CDR3, the full variable domain is DGGITQSPKYLFRKEGQNVTLSCEQNLNHDAMYWYRQDPGQGLRLIYYSQIVNDFQKGDIAEGYSVSREKKESFPLTVTSAQKNPTAFYLCASSIGSGTGHFFGPGTRLTVL.

V is TRBV6-4 and J is TRBJ2-1; TRBD2 matches at 7 bases. The germline V gene encodes CDR1 MRHNA and CDR2 SNTAGT. The trim removed 6 bases at V and 8 bases at J, leaving 10 bases unmatched. This CDR3 is built from 14 residues. The CDR3 bases are TGTGCCAGCAGCAAGGAAGCGGGGAGGGATGAGCAGTTCTTC. This gives the protein CASSKEAGRDEQFF.

The chain employs TRBV7-2 and TRBJ2-5, with a possible D match to TRBD1 (5 bases). V lost 2 bases and J 0 bases, leaving 7 bases between the germline ends. Germline V gives CDR1 SGHTA, CDR2 FQGNSA. The length of the CDR3 is 14 residues. The CDR3 nucleotides read TGTGCCAGCAGCTTATACAGGAACCAAGAGACCCAGTACTTC. This translates into CASSLYRNQETQYF. Drawing the rest from reference TRBV7-2 and TRBJ2-5, the complete variable domain is GAGVSQSPSNKVTEKGKDVELRCDPISGHTALYWYRQSLGQGLEFLIYFQGNSAPDKSGLPSDRFSAERTGGSVSTLTIQRTQQEDSAVYLCASSLYRNQETQYFGPGTRLLVL.

V and J are TRBV7-2 and TRBJ2-7, with D possibly being TRBD2 (5 bases). V shed 4 bases and J shed 5 bases, with 15 bases lying between them. This CDR3 region has 14 residues. Germline-derived CDR1 and CDR2 are SGHTA and FQGNSA. Here the CDR3 DNA reads TGTGCCAGCAGCTCTAGCAGGCTCCCGGACGAGCAGTACTTC. This gives the protein CASSSSRLPDEQYF.

The rearrangement joins TRBV12-3 or TRBV12-4 to TRBJ2-7, with TRBD1 identical over 7 bases. Trimming took 2 bases from V and 4 from J; bases not matched to a gene: 2. The CDR3 loop spans 13 amino acids. The CDR3 region has the DNA TGTGCCAGCAGTTTAAGACAGGGATACGAGCAGTACTTC. Protein: CASSLRQGYEQYF.

This chain links TRBV11-2 with TRBJ2-1, with D unresolved. Looked up from germline, CDR1 is SGHAT and CDR2 is FQNNGV. Trimming pared 5 bases from V and 7 bases from J, leaving 9 bases between. This CDR3 spans 12 amino acids. This CDR3 is CASSVSMNEQFF. In DNA, the CDR3 is TGTGCCAGCAGCGTCTCTATGAATGAGCAGTTCTTC. The full variable domain, in which reference TRBV11-2 and TRBJ2-1 provide the parts outside the CDR3, is EAGVAQSPRYKIIEKRQSVAFWCNPISGHATLYWYQQILGQGPKLLIQFQNNGVVDDSQLPKDRFSAERLKGVDSTLKIQPAKLEDSAVYLCASSVSMNEQFFGPGTRLTVL.

This clone was found many times. The rearrangement links TRBV19 to TRBJ2-7; D unresolved. Germline V lookup: CDR1 LNHDA, CDR2 SQIVND (reference sequence). Trimming stripped 0 bases from V and 7 bases from J, with 19 bases between. CDR3 length: 16 residues. In nucleotides, the CDR3 is TGTGCCAGTAGTATAGATTTATCTGCGGCGGCTAGGGAGCAGTACTTC. Amino acids: CASSIDLSAAAREQYF.

This clone was observed once. This chain uses TRBV7-6 with TRBJ1-1; D unclear. The length of the CDR3 is 16 residues. From germline, CDR1 is SGHVS and CDR2 FNYEAQ. V lost 1 base, J lost 0 bases, and 12 bases lay in between. For the CDR3, the DNA is TGTGCCAGCAGCTTAGAGGCACAGAGTCTGAACACTGAAGCTTTCTTT. It yields the protein CASSLEAQSLNTEAFF.

Worth noting for this clone: Other nucleotide sequences in the sample specify the same CDR3. The chain combines TRBV5-1 with TRBJ2-2, with a tentative D call TRBD2 (5 bases). CDR1 SGHRS and CDR2 YFSETQ come from the germline V gene. This CDR3 region has 15 residues. V gave up 1 base and J gave up 1 base, with 8 bases separating them. The CDR3 region has the DNA TGCGCCAGCAGCTTGTCACTAGGGAACACCGGGGAGCTGTTTTTT. Its translation: CASSLSLGNTGELFF.

This rearrangement joins TRBV7-2 to TRBJ2-1, with 9 nucleotides matching TRBD1. The CDR3 sequence is 14 residues long. J gave up 8 bases and V 7 bases, and 9 bases lay outside the gene matches. In germline, CDR1 is SGHTA, CDR2 FQGNSA. CDR3 sequence (DNA): TGTGCCAGCACCCGACAGGGGGGTTACTATGAGCAGTTCTTC. Amino acids: CASTRQGGYYEQFF.

The J gene is TRBJ2-7, the V gene TRBV5-6; 7 nucleotides line up with TRBD2. This CDR3 is 15 amino acids long. V trimming: 4 bases; J trimming: 5 bases; junction bases outside the gene matches: 12. Germline V gene sequence: CDR1 SGHDT, CDR2 YYEEEE. Here the CDR3 DNA reads TGTGCCAGCAGCCCTTGGGGCGGGGGTCCCCACGAGCAGTACTTC. Its translation: CASSPWGGGPHEQYF.

This chain connects TRBV3-1 (or the pseudogene TRBV3-2) to TRBJ2-5, with D possibly being TRBD2 (5 bases). Germline loops: CDR1 LGHDT, CDR2 YNNKEL (reference sequence). This CDR3 is 14 amino acids long. Trimming stripped 2 bases from V and 5 bases from J, with 12 bases between. The CDR3 protein is CASSQRRQMETQYF. CDR3 in DNA: TGTGCCAGCAGCCAACGGAGGCAGATGGAGACCCAGTACTTC.

V and J are TRBV7-9 and TRBJ1-1; TRBD1 matches at 9 bases. V trimming: 3 bases; J trimming: 6 bases; junction bases outside the gene matches: 5. The CDR3 extends over 14 amino acids. CDR1 is SEHNR, CDR2 FQNEAQ, per germline (reference sequence). CDR3 in DNA: TGTGCCAGCAGCTTGACAGGGGGGTTGGCTGAAGCTTTCTTT. Its translation is CASSLTGGLAEAFF. The whole variable domain, filled in from reference TRBV7-9 and TRBJ1-1, reads DTGVSQNPRHKITKRGQNVTFRCDPISEHNRLYWYRQTLGQGPEFLTYFQNEAQLEKSRLLSDRFSAERPKGSFSTLEIQRTEQGDSAMYLCASSLTGGLAEAFFGQGTRLTVV.

This chain connects TRBV30 to TRBJ2-7, with D perhaps matching TRBD1 (5 bases). Germline V gene lookup returns CDR1 GTSNPN and CDR2 SVGIG (reference sequence). Trimming took off 4 bases at V and 1 base at J, with 8 bases between the two ends. This CDR3 spans 12 amino acids. This chain's CDR3 is CAWTKGSYEQYF. The DNA of the CDR3 is TGTGCCTGGACGAAGGGGTCCTACGAGCAGTACTTC.